The 15 T cell receptor beta chains below come from one sample, sequenced in a study of identical twins. TCRdb called the 5' RACE reads again in MiXCR, with one record for every CDR3 protein. This table holds 250,000 or so distinct CDR3 sequences, about 8% found once. The same sample was also used in a study of yellow fever vaccine responses in identical twins.

The material sequenced was CD8+ T cells sorted from blood. The receptors were sampled from a woman in her late teens or twenties in good health.

This clonotype has only a few counts. J is TRBJ2-7 and V is TRBV15; 7 positions match TRBD1. V lost 5 bases to trimming and J lost 5 bases; unmatched junction nucleotides: 18. The V gene's germline CDR1 is LNHNV and CDR2 YYDKDF (reference sequence). CDR3 length equals 17 residues. CDR3 DNA sequence: TGTGCCACCAGCCGAAGAGCCAGAGGACAGGTTTCCCACGAGCAGTACTTC. It encodes CATSRRARGQVSHEQYF.

The chain joins TRBV6-2 or TRBV6-3 to TRBJ2-7, with D perhaps being TRBD1 or TRBD2 (5 bases each). The CDR3 extends over 13 amino acids. V lost 5 bases to trimming and J lost 3 bases, with 11 bases between them. Germline assignment: CDR1 MNHEY and CDR2 SVGEGT. The CDR3 loop reads CASSGDQDYEQYF. DNA for the CDR3: TGTGCCAGCAGTGGGGACCAGGACTACGAGCAGTACTTC.

This clonotype appeared many times. The chain joins TRBV7-9 to TRBJ1-1; 7 positions match TRBD1. Germline CDR1 reads SEHNR; CDR2 reads FQNEAQ (reference sequence). The CDR3 sequence is 16 residues long. The junction had 7 bases not matched to a gene; V was cut back by 3 bases and J by 0 bases. This chain's CDR3 is CASSFLRTGMNTEAFF. For the CDR3, the DNA is TGTGCCAGCAGCTTTCTAAGGACAGGTATGAACACTGAAGCTTTCTTT. Full variable domain (remainder filled in from reference TRBV7-9 and TRBJ1-1): DTGVSQNPRHKITKRGQNVTFRCDPISEHNRLYWYRQTLGQGPEFLTYFQNEAQLEKSRLLSDRFSAERPKGSFSTLEIQRTEQGDSAMYLCASSFLRTGMNTEAFFGQGTRLTVV.

This clonotype was found many times. The rearrangement uses TRBV4-3 and TRBJ2-1, with 12 bases aligning to TRBD2. J was trimmed by 7 bases and V by 0 bases; bases with no gene match: 10. This CDR3 has 18 amino acids. Germline values: CDR1 LGHNA, CDR2 YSLEER. CDR3 bases: TGCGCCAGCAGCCAAGACCCAAGACTAGCGGGAGTTGGGAATGAGCAGTTCTTC. This gives the protein CASSQDPRLAGVGNEQFF.

This clonotype was observed a handful of times. V is TRBV6-2 or TRBV6-3 and J is TRBJ2-3, with 7 bases that match TRBD2. V shed 5 bases and J 7 bases; nucleotides not matched to a gene: 18. Germline assignment: CDR1 MNHEY and CDR2 SVGEGT. CDR3 length: 17 amino acids. The CDR3: CASSRNPRGREGNTQYF. DNA for the CDR3: TGTGCCAGCAGTCGAAACCCGCGCGGTAGGGAGGGCAATACGCAGTATTTT.

The chain employs TRBV20-1 and TRBJ2-3, with D possibly called TRBD1 or TRBD2 (5 bases each). The ends were cut back, 3 bases at V and 2 bases at J, with 18 bases in the middle. CDR1 DFQATT and CDR2 SNEGSKA come from the germline V gene (reference sequence). The CDR3 has 16 residues. Written as DNA, the CDR3 is TGCAGTGCTAGGGGGGACCTCCAAACTCTCACAGATACGCAGTATTTT. It encodes CSARGDLQTLTDTQYF.

Worth noting for this clonotype: A junction end diverges from the germline sequence, so it may reflect a read error. This rearrangement joins TRBV3-1 to TRBJ2-7; 9 nucleotides match TRBD2. Germline CDR1 reads LGHDT; CDR2 reads YNNKEL (reference sequence). The CDR3 covers 19 residues. CDR3 protein: CACSQPGAGTLAGSYEQYF. The CDR3 bases are TGTGCCTGCAGCCAGCCGGGGGCTGGGACACTAGCGGGTTCCTACGAGCAGTACTTC.

This clonotype has ten or more counts. The chain couples TRBV12-3 or TRBV12-4 to TRBJ2-1; TRBD2 agrees at 12 bases. The CDR3 is 16 residues long. Trimming cost V 5 bases and J 2 bases; bases outside gene matches: 4. The CDR3 region is CASSRLAGETYNEQFF. The CDR3 DNA reads TGTGCCAGCAGTCGACTAGCGGGAGAGACCTACAATGAGCAGTTCTTC.

This clonotype has only a few counts. This sequence joins TRBV24-1 and TRBJ2-5; D unclear. CDR3 length equals 12 residues. Deletions cut 7 bases from V and 5 bases from J, with 10 bases between. Germline CDR1 is KGHDR and CDR2 is SFDVKD. Written as DNA, the CDR3 is TGTGCCACCAGGGATACTTCGGAGACCCAGTACTTC. This gives the protein CATRDTSETQYF.

This clonotype was detected a few times. The V gene is TRBV2, the J gene TRBJ2-1; D gene ambiguous. This CDR3 has 14 residues. Germline V gene lookup returns CDR1 SNHLY and CDR2 FYNNEI. V was shortened by 7 bases and J by 4 bases, with 14 bases between the two germline ends. The CDR3 sequence is CASMERRIYNEQFF. CDR3 nucleotides: TGTGCCAGCATGGAGAGGCGGATTTACAATGAGCAGTTCTTC.

This clonotype was seen ten or more times. V and J are TRBV15 and TRBJ2-1, with a possible D match to TRBD2 (5 bases). Per the germline V gene, CDR1 is LNHNV and CDR2 is YYDKDF (reference sequence). The CDR3 spans 12 residues. Deletions cut 1 base from V and 7 bases from J, with 5 bases between. For the CDR3, the DNA is TGTGCCACCAGCAGAGCGGGGAATGAGCAGTTCTTC. Translation gives CATSRAGNEQFF.

This clonotype was observed many times. The chain has TRBV4-3 and TRBJ2-3; weak D call: TRBD2 (7 bases). V lost 0 bases and J 4 bases, leaving 14 bases between the germline ends. CDR1 and CDR2 from the germline V gene are LGHNA and YSLEER. The CDR3 length is 16 residues. The CDR3 DNA is TGCGCCAGCAGCCAAGAGCGGCGGGGGCTCGCAGATACGCAGTATTTT. This codes for CASSQERRGLADTQYF.

The CDR3 DNA reads TGTGCCACCTGGGGACAGATAGGGAATCAGCCCCAGCATTTT. Amino acid sequence: CATWGQIGNQPQHF. J is TRBJ1-5 and V is TRBV28, with 7 bases that match TRBD1. The CDR3 loop spans 14 amino acids. After removal of 10 bases from V and 4 bases from J, the junction contained 10 bases not matched to a gene. Germline loops: CDR1 MDHEN, CDR2 SYDVKM.

This clonotype was seen many times. The chain employs TRBV2 and TRBJ2-3, with 8 bases lining up with TRBD1. Per the germline V gene, CDR1 is SNHLY and CDR2 is FYNNEI. Germline trimming cut 2 bases from V and 2 bases from J; bases unmatched to any gene: 3. The CDR3 sequence is 15 residues long. CDR3 nucleotides: TGTGCCAGCAGTGAATGGACAGGGATCACAGATACGCAGTATTTT. This encodes CASSEWTGITDTQYF.

In its sample, this clonotype was seen many times. This chain uses TRBV10-3 with TRBJ1-2; D unresolved. The CDR3 runs 14 residues. Germline V gene sequence: CDR1 ENHRY, CDR2 SYGVKD. Trimming left V 4 bases short and J 6 bases short, with 15 bases between. The CDR3 region is CAISVRPASDGYTF. The CDR3 bases are TGTGCCATCAGTGTTAGGCCGGCCAGTGATGGCTACACCTTC.